The rows below give T cell receptor beta chains drawn from one sample of a study of CD8+CD57+ T cells in acquired aplastic anemia. TCRdb redid the calling of the reads with MiXCR, one entry per CDR3 protein. Here the sample spans around 19,000 distinct CDR3 sequences, almost 40% being singletons. The sequenced material came from CD8+CD57+ T cells sorted from PBMCs. These receptors were taken from a human donor with aplastic anemia. The CDR3 runs from the conserved cysteine through the conserved F or W. The order of the fields is CDR3 length, J gene, V gene, clone size, D gene, CDR3 protein, CDR3 DNA. The D gene is left open where the match is weak. The size of a clone is reported for some rows only, either as once, few or many, or as a class for expanded clones.

CDR3 length: 13; J gene: TRBJ2-3; V gene: TRBV30; clone size: -; D gene: -; CDR3 protein: CAWRGPGQDTQYF; CDR3 DNA: TGTGCCTGGAGGGGCCCGGGACAAGATACGCAGTATTTT
CDR3 length: 13; J gene: TRBJ1-5; V gene: TRBV11-2; clone size: -; D gene: -; CDR3 protein: CASSLTGNQPQHF; CDR3 DNA: TGTGCCAGCAGCTTAACAGGGAATCAGCCCCAGCATTTT
CDR3 length: 13; J gene: TRBJ2-7; V gene: TRBV12-3/TRBV12-4; clone size: -; D gene: TRBD1; CDR3 protein: CASSRTGPYEQYF; CDR3 DNA: TGTGCCAGCTCAAGGACAGGGCCCTACGAGCAGTACTTC
CDR3 length: 14; J gene: TRBJ2-7; V gene: TRBV28; clone size: -; D gene: -; CDR3 protein: CASKFEGSSYEQYF; CDR3 DNA: TGTGCCAGCAAATTTGAGGGGAGCTCCTACGAGCAGTACTTC
CDR3 length: 13; J gene: TRBJ2-2; V gene: TRBV7-2; clone size: once; D gene: TRBD2; CDR3 protein: CASSRGGTGELFF; CDR3 DNA: TGTGCCAGCAGCCGGGGGGGCACCGGGGAGCTGTTTTTT
CDR3 length: 14; J gene: TRBJ2-5; V gene: TRBV20-1; clone size: -; D gene: -; CDR3 protein: CSARLSRAQETQYF; CDR3 DNA: TGCAGTGCTAGGTTGAGCAGGGCTCAAGAGACCCAGTACTTC
CDR3 length: 13; J gene: TRBJ2-5; V gene: TRBV12-5; clone size: few; D gene: -; CDR3 protein: CASGRDIKETQYF; CDR3 DNA: TGTGCTAGTGGCCGGGACATAAAAGAGACCCAGTACTTC
CDR3 length: 16; J gene: TRBJ2-3; V gene: TRBV7-3; clone size: few; D gene: -; CDR3 protein: CASSSQGIGAPDTQYF; CDR3 DNA: TGTGCCAGCAGCTCCCAGGGGATTGGGGCACCAGATACGCAGTATTTT
CDR3 length: 18; J gene: TRBJ2-5; V gene: TRBV6-6; clone size: -; D gene: TRBD1; CDR3 protein: CASSYPRADRGNQETQYF; CDR3 DNA: TGTGCCAGCAGTTACCCTCGAGCGGACAGGGGAAACCAAGAGACCCAGTACTTC
CDR3 length: 12; J gene: TRBJ1-1; V gene: TRBV20-1; clone size: -; D gene: -; CDR3 protein: CSARAGDTEAFF; CDR3 DNA: TGCAGTGCGCGAGCAGGGGACACTGAAGCTTTCTTT
CDR3 length: 14; J gene: TRBJ1-2; V gene: TRBV9; clone size: few; D gene: -; CDR3 protein: CASSPFASGYGYTF; CDR3 DNA: TGTGCCAGCAGCCCTTTCGCCAGCGGATATGGCTACACCTTC
CDR3 length: 13; J gene: TRBJ2-7; V gene: TRBV20-1; clone size: many; D gene: -; CDR3 protein: CRADRRDGYEQYF; CDR3 DNA: TGCAGAGCGGACCGCCGGGATGGCTACGAGCAGTACTTC
CDR3 length: 21; J gene: TRBJ2-3; V gene: TRBV20-1; clone size: -; D gene: TRBD2; CDR3 protein: CSARDPPVSRKRAGVTDTQYF; CDR3 DNA: TGCAGTGCTAGAGATCCCCCCGTTAGCAGGAAAAGAGCGGGGGTCACAGATACGCAGTATTTT
CDR3 length: 15; J gene: TRBJ1-4; V gene: TRBV7-6; clone size: -; D gene: -; CDR3 protein: CASSLDPPPPEPPFF; CDR3 DNA: TGTGCCAGCAGCTTAGACCCCCCCCCCCCCGAACCCCCCTTTTTT
CDR3 length: 14; J gene: TRBJ2-7; V gene: TRBV20-1; clone size: few; D gene: TRBD2; CDR3 protein: CSATSGGRLYEQYF; CDR3 DNA: TGCAGTGCCACGTCGGGCGGGAGGTTGTACGAGCAGTACTTC
CDR3 length: 16; J gene: TRBJ2-3; V gene: TRBV7-9; clone size: few; D gene: TRBD1; CDR3 protein: CASSGQGRMGTDTQYF; CDR3 DNA: TGTGCCAGCAGCGGACAGGGTAGGATGGGCACAGATACGCAGTATTTT
CDR3 length: 16; J gene: TRBJ1-6; V gene: TRBV7-2; clone size: few; D gene: -; CDR3 protein: CASSLKRGQKLSPLHF; CDR3 DNA: TGTGCCAGCAGCTTAAAGAGGGGCCAGAAACTTTCACCCCTCCACTTT
CDR3 length: 14; J gene: TRBJ2-3; V gene: TRBV12-1; clone size: -; D gene: -; CDR3 protein: CPSSFRQGPDTQYF; CDR3 DNA: TGTCCCAGCAGCTTTCGACAGGGACCAGATACGCAGTATTTT
CDR3 length: 18; J gene: TRBJ2-1; V gene: TRBV5-5; clone size: -; D gene: TRBD1; CDR3 protein: CASSVGTGGEGGRNEQFF; CDR3 DNA: TGTGCCAGCAGCGTGGGGACAGGGGGCGAAGGGGGGCGCAATGAGCAGTTCTTC
CDR3 length: 13; J gene: TRBJ2-2; V gene: TRBV12-3/TRBV12-4; clone size: many; D gene: -; CDR3 protein: CASSLNPTGELFF; CDR3 DNA: TGTGCCAGCAGTCTGAACCCTACCGGGGAGCTGTTTTTT
CDR3 length: 15; J gene: TRBJ2-2; V gene: TRBV6-1; clone size: -; D gene: -; CDR3 protein: CASSEGLANTGELFF; CDR3 DNA: TGTGCCAGCAGTGAAGGACTAGCGAACACCGGGGAGCTGTTTTTT
CDR3 length: 15; J gene: TRBJ2-3; V gene: TRBV5-1; clone size: -; D gene: -; CDR3 protein: CASSLDRDFTDTQYF; CDR3 DNA: TGCGCCAGCAGCTTGGACAGGGATTTCACAGATACGCAGTATTTT
CDR3 length: 15; J gene: TRBJ2-1; V gene: TRBV9; clone size: -; D gene: -; CDR3 protein: CASSTQWGGGGEQFF; CDR3 DNA: TGTGCCAGCAGTACCCAGTGGGGTGGGGGAGGTGAACAGTTCTTC
CDR3 length: 17; J gene: TRBJ1-5; V gene: TRBV6-1; clone size: few; D gene: -; CDR3 protein: CASSEVLEPLGNQPQHF; CDR3 DNA: TGTGCCAGCAGTGAAGTCTTGGAACCTCTGGGCAATCAGCCCCAGCATTTT